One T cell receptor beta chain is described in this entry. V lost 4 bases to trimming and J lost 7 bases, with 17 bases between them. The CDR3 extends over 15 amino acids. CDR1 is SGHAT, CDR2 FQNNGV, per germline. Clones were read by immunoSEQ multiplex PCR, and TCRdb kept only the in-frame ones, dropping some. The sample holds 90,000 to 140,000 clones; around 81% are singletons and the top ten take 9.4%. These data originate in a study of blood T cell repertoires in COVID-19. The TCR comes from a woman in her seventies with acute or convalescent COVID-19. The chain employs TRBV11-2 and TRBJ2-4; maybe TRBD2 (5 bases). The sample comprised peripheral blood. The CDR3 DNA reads TGTGCCAGCAGCTCGGCCGAGGGCCCGAGGAACATTCAGTACTTC. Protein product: CASSSAEGPRNIQYF.